This T cell receptor beta chain was recovered during a study of cytomegalovirus exposure and HLA in healthy donors. Looking at the study overall: T cells numbering about 200 million yielded some 120 million unique TCR beta sequences in an earlier analysis.

The PCR employed 60 Vbeta primers together with 13 Jbeta primers. The repertoire was sequenced with immunoSEQ multiplex PCR; TCRdb's copy has only in-frame clones and lacks some. This sample carries 90,000 to 110,000 clones, around 75% of them seen once, and the ten largest clones take roughly 1.9%. Study-wide findings and caveats: Across all donors, roughly uniform sequencing depth was an assumption of the presence/absence analyses. Productive rates of about 87% or about 30% were seen for most TCR beta V segments in an earlier analysis. Among the CMV-associated chains, a few were confirmed in vitro as specific for CMV antigens.

The germline V gene has CDR1 LNHDA and CDR2 SQIVND (reference sequence). The trim removed 6 bases at V and 5 bases at J, leaving 4 bases unmatched. There are 14 residues in the CDR3. To note about this clone: Its antigen is undetermined.

V and J are TRBV19 and TRBJ2-2; 9 bases fit TRBD1. The sequence was obtained from a man aged 25 to 40 in good health and CMV-seronegative. The specimen was PBMCs. The chain's CDR3 is CASSSGTGTGELFF. In DNA form, the CDR3 reads TGTGCCAGTAGCTCCGGGACAGGGACCGGGGAGCTGTTTTTT.